The 20 T cell receptor beta chains below all came from one sample that was sequenced in a study of cytomegalovirus exposure and HLA in healthy donors. Sequenced by immunoSEQ multiplex PCR; TCRdb stores in-frame clones only, minus some. The sample carries 100,000 to 150,000 clones, around 94% recorded once. The specimen sequenced was PBMCs. The receptor set was obtained from a woman under 30 in good health and CMV-seronegative.

V and J are TRBV2 and TRBJ2-1; TRBD2 might be the D (6 bases). There are 15 residues in the CDR3. Deletions cut 5 bases from V and 10 bases from J, with 21 bases between. Germline V gene sequence: CDR1 SNHLY, CDR2 FYNNEI. CDR3 sequence: CASSPFLAAQQEQFF. The DNA for the CDR3 is TGTGCCAGCAGTCCGTTTTTAGCGGCCCAACAGGAGCAGTTCTTC.

J is TRBJ1-6 and V is TRBV30; no clear D gene. In germline, CDR1 is GTSNPN, CDR2 SVGIG (reference sequence). The CDR3 is made up of 14 amino acids. The V and J ends lost 0 bases and 6 bases respectively, with 9 bases between them. The CDR3 spells CAWSVGVGNSPLHF. DNA of the CDR3: TGTGCCTGGAGTGTCGGGGTTGGTAATTCACCCCTCCACTTT.

The rearrangement links TRBV5-1 to TRBJ2-7; 7 nucleotides align to TRBD2. This CDR3 spans 14 amino acids. Germline trimming cut 3 bases from V and 6 bases from J; bases unmatched to any gene: 9. Looked up from germline, CDR1 is SGHRS and CDR2 is YFSETQ. The chain's CDR3 is CASSSVRSGGEQYF. The CDR3 DNA reads as TGCGCCAGCAGCTCGGTTAGGTCGGGAGGCGAGCAGTACTTC. The full variable domain, its missing parts supplied by reference TRBV5-1 and TRBJ2-7, is KAGVTQTPRYLIKTRGQQVTLSCSPISGHRSVSWYQQTPGQGLQFLFEYFSETQRNKGNFPGRFSGRQFSNSRSEMNVSTLELGDSALYLCASSSVRSGGEQYFGPGTRLTVT.

As concerns this clone: Other DNA sequences in the sample encode the same CDR3. CDR3 coding DNA: TGTGCCAGTAGTATATCTAGGGGAAACTATGGCTACACCTTC. This sequence encodes CASSISRGNYGYTF. The J gene is TRBJ1-2, the V gene TRBV19, with TRBD1 as a possible D gene (5 bases). Trimming removed 2 bases from V and 2 bases from J, with 9 bases in between. CDR1 is LNHDA, CDR2 SQIVND, per germline (reference sequence). This CDR3 spans 14 amino acids. The full variable domain, with the rest looked up from reference TRBV19 and TRBJ1-2, is DGGITQSPKYLFRKEGQNVTLSCEQNLNHDAMYWYRQDPGQGLRLIYYSQIVNDFQKGDIAEGYSVSREKKESFPLTVTSAQKNPTAFYLCASSISRGNYGYTFGSGTRLTVV.

J is TRBJ1-1 and V is TRBV11-2; a weak D match, TRBD1 (5 bases). CDR3 size: 14 residues. Germline assignment: CDR1 SGHAT and CDR2 FQNNGV. Trimming stripped 2 bases from V and 7 bases from J, with 14 bases between. CDR3 region: CASSLTPPGLEAFF. The CDR3 coding sequence is TGTGCCAGCAGCTTAACACCCCCAGGGCTTGAAGCTTTCTTT.

The rearrangement uses TRBV7-3 and TRBJ2-1; TRBD1 is a possible D gene (6 bases). CDR3 length equals 16 residues. The V gene's germline CDR1 is SGHTA and CDR2 FQGTGA. Trimming cost V 0 bases and J 9 bases, with 18 bases left between them. CDR3 protein: CASSLTGMTGLGEQFF. The CDR3 nucleotides are TGTGCCAGCAGCTTAACGGGGATGACAGGTTTAGGTGAGCAGTTCTTC.

The chain is built from TRBV6-1 and TRBJ2-1, with TRBD1 matching 8 bases. Germline lookup yields CDR1 MNHNS and CDR2 SASEGT. V lost 6 bases, J lost 0 bases, and 4 bases stayed unmatched. The CDR3 length is 15 residues. As DNA, the CDR3 is TGTGCCAGCAGCCGGGACAGGTACTCCTACAATGAGCAGTTCTTC. It codes for CASSRDRYSYNEQFF.

This rearrangement joins TRBV9 to TRBJ1-1; TRBD1 matches at 8 bases. The CDR3 consists of 19 residues. V was pared by 3 bases and J by 6 bases, with 22 bases of the junction left unmatched. Looked up from germline, CDR1 is SGDLS and CDR2 is YYNGEE. In DNA, the CDR3 is TGTGCCAGCAGCGGGTACTTGGGGGCAGGGGGCGGTAAACATCCTGAAGCTTTCTTT. Encoded protein: CASSGYLGAGGGKHPEAFF.

V and J are TRBV6-6 and TRBJ1-6, with 7 bases that match TRBD1. V shed 8 bases and J 7 bases; nucleotides not matched to a gene: 8. The length of the CDR3 is 14 residues. Germline V lookup: CDR1 MNHNY, CDR2 SVGAGI (reference sequence). The CDR3 DNA reads TGTGCCAGCGGGACGGGACAGCAAAATTCACCCCTCCACTTT. Its protein product is CASGTGQQNSPLHF.

V usage is TRBV29-1 and J usage is TRBJ1-2; a possible D gene is TRBD1 (6 bases). V was cut by 5 bases and J by 6 bases, with 13 bases left in between. This CDR3 comprises 12 residues. Germline V gene data show CDR1 as SQVTM and CDR2 as ANQGSEA. The CDR3 spells CSVFTGLDGYTF. The CDR3 coding sequence is TGCAGCGTTTTCACAGGGTTGGATGGCTACACCTTC.

The CDR3 coding sequence is TGCGCCAGCAGCTTGGGGCAGGGTATCTCCGGGGAGCTGTTTTTT. Translating it yields CASSLGQGISGELFF. The rearrangement uses TRBV5-1 and TRBJ2-2; D possibly corresponds to TRBD1 (5 bases). Germline loops: CDR1 SGHRS, CDR2 YFSETQ. The germline V and J ends were trimmed by 0 bases and 6 bases, with 12 bases remaining between them. This CDR3 has 15 amino acids.

The chain couples TRBV6-5 to TRBJ2-3; a possible D gene is TRBD2 (8 bases). CDR3 length: 12 residues. Germline loops: CDR1 MNHEY, CDR2 SVGAGI. The CDR3, as DNA: TGTGTCACCGGGAGGGGGCCAGATACGCAGTATTTT. Translated, it gives CVTGRGPDTQYF.

This clone has just one count. This CDR3 is CATTRTGGDQPQHF. The CDR3 DNA reads as TGTGCCACTACTCGGACAGGGGGGGATCAGCCCCAGCATTTT. V usage is TRBV19 and J usage is TRBJ1-5; 10 bases agree with TRBD1. Per germline, CDR1 LNHDA and CDR2 SQIVND (reference sequence). Trimming at V came to 10 bases and at J to 5 bases, leaving 8 bases not matched to a gene. The CDR3 spans 14 residues. The variable domain in full, with the rest retrieved from reference TRBV19 and TRBJ1-5, is DGGITQSPKYLFRKEGQNVTLSCEQNLNHDAMYWYRQDPGQGLRLIYYSQIVNDFQKGDIAEGYSVSREKKESFPLTVTSAQKNPTAFYLCATTRTGGDQPQHFGDGTRLSIL.

The rearrangement joins TRBV28 to TRBJ1-5; a possible D gene is TRBD1 (6 bases). The ends were cut back, 7 bases at V and 7 bases at J, with 23 bases in the middle. CDR1 is MDHEN, CDR2 SYDVKM, per germline. This CDR3 is built from 16 residues. CDR3 bases: TGTGCCAGCATCACCGCCAACACAGGGTCACGGCAGCCCCAGCATTTT. Translation: CASITANTGSRQPQHF. The whole variable domain, filled in from reference TRBV28 and TRBJ1-5, reads DVKVTQSSRYLVKRTGEKVFLECVQDMDHENMFWYRQDPGLGLRLIYFSYDVKMKEKGDIPEGYSVSREKKERFSLILESASTNQTSMYLCASITANTGSRQPQHFGDGTRLSIL.

The V and J genes are TRBV12-5 and TRBJ2-5; TRBD1 matches at 8 bases. V shed 6 bases and J 1 base; nucleotides not matched to a gene: 4. This CDR3 is 14 amino acids long. Germline CDR1 reads LGHNT; CDR2 reads FRNRAP. CDR3 DNA sequence: TGTGCTAGTGGGAACGACAGGGGCCAAGAGACCCAGTACTTC. Its translation is CASGNDRGQETQYF.

V usage is TRBV7-6 and J usage is TRBJ1-1, with 8 nucleotides matching TRBD1. The CDR3 has 14 amino acids. V was pared by 4 bases and J by 5 bases, with 6 bases of the junction left unmatched. CDR1 is SGHVS, CDR2 FNYEAQ, per germline. CDR3 DNA sequence: TGTGCCAGCAGCTCAGTGACAGGGGTGACTGAAGCTTTCTTT. This sequence encodes CASSSVTGVTEAFF.

This chain joins TRBV5-6 and TRBJ2-7, with D uncertain. V lost 0 bases and J 0 bases, leaving 10 bases between the germline ends. The germline CDR1 and CDR2 sequences are SGHDT and YYEEEE. The CDR3 totals 15 residues. CDR3: CASSLADRSSYEQYF. The CDR3 DNA reads as TGTGCCAGCAGCTTGGCGGATCGGAGCTCCTACGAGCAGTACTTC.

V usage is TRBV27 and J usage is TRBJ2-1, with 8 bases that match TRBD2. The CDR3 runs to 16 residues. Germline V gene sequence: CDR1 MNHEY, CDR2 SMNVEV (reference sequence). With 4 bases clipped from V and 5 bases from J, the junction kept 10 bases outside the gene matches. Written as DNA, the CDR3 is TGTGCCAGCAGTTCCCCCACGATAGCGGGAAACAATGAGCAGTTCTTC. Its protein is CASSSPTIAGNNEQFF.

The V call is TRBV7-2, the J call TRBJ2-5; D possibly corresponds to TRBD1 (5 bases). Trimming stripped 5 bases from V and 4 bases from J, with 11 bases between. The germline gives CDR1 SGHTA, CDR2 FQGNSA. This CDR3 contains 13 residues. CDR3 bases: TGTGCCAGCAGCGCGACAGAATTAGAGACCCAGTACTTC. The encoded protein is CASSATELETQYF. The full variable domain, in which reference TRBV7-2 and TRBJ2-5 provide the parts outside the CDR3, is GAGVSQSPSNKVTEKGKDVELRCDPISGHTALYWYRQSLGQGLEFLIYFQGNSAPDKSGLPSDRFSAERTGGSVSTLTIQRTQQEDSAVYLCASSATELETQYFGPGTRLLVL.

The chain recombines TRBV5-1 with TRBJ2-1, with 8 bases fitting TRBD2. J gave up 6 bases and V 4 bases, and 9 bases lay outside the gene matches. Germline V gene lookup returns CDR1 SGHRS and CDR2 YFSETQ. This CDR3 region has 15 residues. CDR3 region: CASSGGSSGSNEQFF. As DNA, the CDR3 is TGCGCCAGCAGCGGGGGGTCTAGCGGGTCCAATGAGCAGTTCTTC.